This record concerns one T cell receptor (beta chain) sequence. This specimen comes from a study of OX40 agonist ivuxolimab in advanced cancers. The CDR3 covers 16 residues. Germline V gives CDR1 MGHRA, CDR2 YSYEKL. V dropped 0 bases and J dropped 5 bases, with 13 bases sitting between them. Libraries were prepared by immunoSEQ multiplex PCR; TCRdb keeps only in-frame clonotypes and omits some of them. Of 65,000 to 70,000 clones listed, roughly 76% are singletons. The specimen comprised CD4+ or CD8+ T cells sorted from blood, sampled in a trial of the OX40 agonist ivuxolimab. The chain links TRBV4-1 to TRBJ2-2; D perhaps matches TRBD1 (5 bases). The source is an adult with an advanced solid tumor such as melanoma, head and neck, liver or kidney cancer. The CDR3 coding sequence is TGCGCCAGCAGCCAAGATATCAGGGTCCTAACCGGGGAGCTGTTTTTT. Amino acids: CASSQDIRVLTGELFF.